This record covers a single TCR beta chain. The data were produced by immunoSEQ multiplex PCR, yet TCRdb's version contains in-frame clones alone and is incomplete. The sample has 85,000 to 100,000 clones; around 95% are singletons. This specimen comes from a study of technical replicates of blood from several donors. The CDR3 is made up of 17 amino acids. V dropped 1 base and J dropped 0 bases, with 16 bases sitting between them. Per germline, CDR1 SGHKS and CDR2 YYEKEE (reference sequence). The sample taken for sequencing was T cells isolated from PBMCs. The TCR sequence derives from a human donor in good health. The chain carries TRBV5-5 and TRBJ1-1, with D possibly being TRBD1 (5 bases). The CDR3 DNA reads as TGTGCCAGCAGCTTGCGTCCGGGGGTGGCGATGAACACTGAAGCTTTCTTT. It encodes CASSLRPGVAMNTEAFF.